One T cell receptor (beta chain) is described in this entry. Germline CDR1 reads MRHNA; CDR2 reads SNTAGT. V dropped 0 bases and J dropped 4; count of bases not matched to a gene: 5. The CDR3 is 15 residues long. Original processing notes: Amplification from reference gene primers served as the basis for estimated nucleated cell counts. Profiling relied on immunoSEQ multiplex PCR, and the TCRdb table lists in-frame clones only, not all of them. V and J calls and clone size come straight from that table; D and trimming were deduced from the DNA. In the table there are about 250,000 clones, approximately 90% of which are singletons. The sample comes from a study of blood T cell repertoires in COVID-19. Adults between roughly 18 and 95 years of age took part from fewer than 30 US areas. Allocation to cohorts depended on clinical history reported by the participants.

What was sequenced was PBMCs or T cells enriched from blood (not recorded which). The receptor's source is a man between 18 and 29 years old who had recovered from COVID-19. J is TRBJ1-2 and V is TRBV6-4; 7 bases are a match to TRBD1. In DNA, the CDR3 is TGTGCCAGCAGTGACTCGAGACAGGGAGCCTATGGCTACACCTTC. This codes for CASSDSRQGAYGYTF.